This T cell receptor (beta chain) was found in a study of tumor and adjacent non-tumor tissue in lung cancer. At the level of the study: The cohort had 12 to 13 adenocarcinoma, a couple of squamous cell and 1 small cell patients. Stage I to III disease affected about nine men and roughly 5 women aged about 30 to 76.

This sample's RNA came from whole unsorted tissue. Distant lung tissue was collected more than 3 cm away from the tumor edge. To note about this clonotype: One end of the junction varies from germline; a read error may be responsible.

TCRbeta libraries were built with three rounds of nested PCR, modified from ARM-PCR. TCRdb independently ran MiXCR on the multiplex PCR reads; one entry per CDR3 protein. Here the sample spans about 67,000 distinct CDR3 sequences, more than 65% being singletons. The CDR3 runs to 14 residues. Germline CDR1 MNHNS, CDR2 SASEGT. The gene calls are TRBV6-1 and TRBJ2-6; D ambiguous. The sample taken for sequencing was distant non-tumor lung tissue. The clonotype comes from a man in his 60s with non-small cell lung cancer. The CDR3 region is CAGSDNSVANVLTF. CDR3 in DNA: TGTGCCGGTAGTGACAACTCTGTGGCCAACGTCCTGACTTTC.